This T cell receptor (beta chain) appears in the sequencing data of a study of blood T cell repertoires in COVID-19. Sequenced by immunoSEQ multiplex PCR; TCRdb stores in-frame clones only, minus some. This sample has about 150,000 clones, with roughly 87% found just once. Looked up from germline, CDR1 is PRHDT and CDR2 is FYEKMQ (reference sequence). The CDR3 is 13 amino acids. V was cut by 2 bases and J by 7 bases, with 9 bases left in between. The chain couples TRBV13 to TRBJ2-1; D not certain. This sequence originates from a woman aged 40 to 50 who had been exposed to COVID-19. The specimen was PBMCs or T cells enriched from blood (not recorded which). This CDR3 is CASSLYSRNEQFF. In DNA form, the CDR3 reads TGTGCCAGCAGCTTATATTCGAGGAATGAGCAGTTCTTC.